This T cell receptor beta chain was documented in a study of OX40 agonist ivuxolimab in advanced cancers. Overall study context: Cancers in dose escalation were hepatocellular, melanoma, renal cell and head and neck. Study-wide points: Expansion of clones was among the lowest in partial responders at 0.1-3.0 mg/kg. Clones of CD4+ and CD8+ blood T cells grew by week 6 at doses of 0.1 to 3.0 mg/kg.

Germline V gene lookup returns CDR1 LGHNA and CDR2 YNFKEQ. CDR3 length: 17 residues. The V segment lost 2 bases and the J segment 7 bases; nucleotides outside the gene matches: 11. Data came from immunoSEQ multiplex PCR; TCRdb stores just in-frame clones and leaves some out. The sample lists under 80,000 clones; 80% to 95% were seen once. Of note for this clone: What it binds is unknown.

Sequencing was performed on CD4+ or CD8+ T cells sorted from blood, taken in a trial of the OX40 agonist ivuxolimab. The clonotype was recovered from an adult with an advanced solid tumor such as melanoma, head and neck, liver or kidney cancer. The chain is built from TRBV4-2 and TRBJ2-3; 11 bases agree with TRBD2. CDR3 loop: CASSQPPPGLAVYTQYF. As DNA, the CDR3 is TGTGCCAGCAGCCAACCTCCCCCGGGACTAGCGGTTTATACGCAGTATTTT.